Shown below are 3 T cell receptor beta chains from a single sample sequenced in a study of shared clonotypes between healthy human individuals (dated by TCRdb to 2018 to 2021). The library was obtained by the immunoSEQ multiplex PCR assay. This immuneACCESS table, as held by TCRdb, lists in-frame sequences with V and J called but not all clones. Of the missing ones, under half trace to an unresolved V gene in checked studies; the others have no known cause. The sample includes 2.5 million or so clones, with 90% to 95% observed a single time. The biggest ten clones account for about 0.13% of the sample. The source material was naive CD4+ T cells sorted from blood. The cell subset or site label here, explained by the study, means: CD45RA+ positively selected. The receptors shown here come from a man aged 18 to 30 in good health.

With respect to this clone: The same CDR3 is also encoded by other DNA sequences in this sample. The V call is TRBV18, the J call TRBJ2-3; D is unresolved. The V end lost 3 bases, the J end lost 5 bases, and 6 bases lay between the germline ends. The CDR3 contains 12 residues. Germline values: CDR1 KGHSH, CDR2 LQKENI. The CDR3 coding sequence is TGTGCCAGCTCACCTCCGGTAGATACGCAGTATTTT. Protein: CASSPPVDTQYF. Filled out from reference TRBV18 and TRBJ2-3, the complete variable domain reads NAGVMQNPRHLVRRRGQEARLRCSPMKGHSHVYWYRQLPEEGLKFMVYLQKENIIDESGMPKERFSAEFPKEGPSILRIQQVVRGDSAAYFCASSPPVDTQYFGPGTRLTVL.

About this clone: The same CDR3 arises from other DNA sequences in this sample as well. The chain joins TRBV19 to TRBJ1-4; 7 bases fit TRBD1. The ends lost 6 bases at V and 2 bases at J; junction bases unmatched: 3. Germline assignment: CDR1 LNHDA and CDR2 SQIVND (reference sequence). The CDR3 spans 14 residues. The CDR3 protein is CASSPGQTNEKLFF. The CDR3 DNA is TGTGCCAGTAGCCCGGGACAGACTAATGAAAAACTGTTTTTT.

This clone was recorded once. The chain is built from TRBV6-6 and TRBJ2-7, with 9 nucleotides matching TRBD2. V lost 10 bases to trimming and J lost 2 bases; unmatched junction nucleotides: 6. In germline, CDR1 is MNHNY, CDR2 SVGAGI (reference sequence). The CDR3 extends over 13 amino acids. CDR3 sequence (DNA): TGTGCCACCGGACTAGCGAATCCCTACGAGCAGTACTTC. Amino acid sequence: CATGLANPYEQYF.